This T cell receptor beta chain was retrieved from a study of cytotoxic CD8 clonotypes in ibrutinib-treated CLL. Study-level information: Patients gave response samples after a median around eleven months of treatment, range 6 to 36. Samples showed on average roughly 260,000 productive templates and more than 75,000 productive rearrangements.

Germline V lookup: CDR1 LGHNA, CDR2 YSLEER. J was trimmed by 7 bases and V by 4 bases; bases with no gene match: 7. This CDR3 is built from 15 residues. Turning to this clone: Antigen specificity is unknown.

Study observations and caveats: The clonality went up when patients responded to ibrutinib and dropped back toward baseline at progression. While tracking circulating CD8+ T-cell counts, baseline clonality exceeded that of age-matched healthy donors.

Generated by immunoSEQ multiplex PCR, the TCRdb table keeps only in-frame clones and is missing some. The table includes 250,000 to 350,000 clones, less than 85% detected once. This receptor was obtained from a human donor with chronic lymphocytic leukemia. This rearrangement joins TRBV4-3 to TRBJ2-5; 12 bases fit TRBD2. The sample here was PBMCs, taken at disease progression, from a patient treated with ibrutinib. CDR3 sequence (DNA): TGCGCCAGCAGCCCCACTAGCGGGGGGTTTGGGACCCAGTACTTC. Its protein is CASSPTSGGFGTQYF.